This T cell receptor (beta chain) was sequenced in a study of read filtering for tumor transcriptome and immune sequencing. As for the study in general: Mean patient age was approximately 71 years, range about 47 to 90; 17 male, more than 11 female.

From about 400 ng of RNA, a library with molecular barcoded alpha/delta and beta/gamma adaptors was made. MiXCR was run by TCRdb on the reads, yielding one entry per CDR3 protein. The sample gives under 50,000 distinct CDR3 sequences, about 13% of which show up once; around a quarter is in the top ten. Bone marrow was sampled from every patient at the time of active disease. Ten or more counts support this clonotype. V was trimmed by 0 bases and J by 0 bases, leaving 13 bases between them. Germline V gene data show CDR1 as SGHRS and CDR2 as YFSETQ. This CDR3 is built from 18 residues. This TCR was recovered from a donor over 35 with multiple myeloma. Sequenced input: a population of CD138-negative cells sorted from bone marrow. The rearrangement joins TRBV5-1 to TRBJ2-6, with a weak D call TRBD1 (6 bases). For the CDR3, the DNA is TGCGCCAGCAGCTTGGGACAGACAGGAAACTCTGGGGCCAACGTCCTGACTTTC. Its protein is CASSLGQTGNSGANVLTF.